Below are 5 T cell receptor beta chains sequenced from a single sample in a study of control samples from healthy donors and cancer patients. The protocol was immunoSEQ multiplex PCR, while the TCRdb copy is restricted to in-frame clones and leaves out a portion. The profile covers some 41,000 clones, with over 75% appearing a single time and about a tenth taken by the ten largest. The source material was PBMCs. These TCRs come from an older woman with lung cancer.

The chain combines TRBV6-2 or TRBV6-3 with TRBJ2-1; D may be TRBD1 (5 bases). Germline CDR1 and CDR2: MNHEY and SVGEGT. Trimming took 2 bases from V and 6 from J, leaving 8 bases between them. The length of the CDR3 is 13 residues. CDR3 nucleotide sequence: TGTGCCAGCAGTTACAACAGGCTCAATGAGCAGTTCTTC. Translated: CASSYNRLNEQFF.

The chain joins TRBV30 to TRBJ1-6, with 7 positions matching TRBD1. The CDR3 is 14 residues long. Germline loops: CDR1 GTSNPN, CDR2 SVGIG (reference sequence). V dropped 2 bases and J dropped 8; count of bases not matched to a gene: 6. CDR3: CAWSSGTEDSPLHF. Here the CDR3 DNA reads TGTGCCTGGAGTTCTGGGACAGAGGATTCACCCCTCCACTTT.

The V and J genes are TRBV30 and TRBJ2-5, with a tentative D call TRBD1 (6 bases). Germline values: CDR1 GTSNPN, CDR2 SVGIG (reference sequence). The CDR3 has 12 residues. Between the trimmed V and J ends, which lost 2 bases and 11 bases, there was a span of 15 bases. The CDR3 reads CAWSHGTSFQYF. The CDR3 nucleotides read TGTGCCTGGAGTCACGGGACATCATTTCAGTACTTC.

J is TRBJ2-1 and V is TRBV10-3, with D possibly TRBD2 on 6 matching bases. The CDR3 sequence is 17 residues long. V lost 5 bases and J lost 0, with 17 bases in between. Germline V CDR1 and CDR2: ENHRY, SYGVKD. CDR3 DNA sequence: TGTGCCATCAGTACCTCGCGCGCGGGGAGCTCCTACAATGAGCAGTTCTTC. Residues: CAISTSRAGSSYNEQFF.

The CDR3: CAISKGGMNTEAFF. Here the CDR3 DNA reads TGTGCCATCAGCAAGGGGGGTATGAACACTGAAGCTTTCTTT. The chain employs TRBV10-3 and TRBJ1-1; tentative D call: TRBD1 (6 bases). Trimming took off 6 bases at V and 0 bases at J, with 11 bases between the two ends. The CDR3 runs 14 residues. Germline V gene lookup returns CDR1 ENHRY and CDR2 SYGVKD.